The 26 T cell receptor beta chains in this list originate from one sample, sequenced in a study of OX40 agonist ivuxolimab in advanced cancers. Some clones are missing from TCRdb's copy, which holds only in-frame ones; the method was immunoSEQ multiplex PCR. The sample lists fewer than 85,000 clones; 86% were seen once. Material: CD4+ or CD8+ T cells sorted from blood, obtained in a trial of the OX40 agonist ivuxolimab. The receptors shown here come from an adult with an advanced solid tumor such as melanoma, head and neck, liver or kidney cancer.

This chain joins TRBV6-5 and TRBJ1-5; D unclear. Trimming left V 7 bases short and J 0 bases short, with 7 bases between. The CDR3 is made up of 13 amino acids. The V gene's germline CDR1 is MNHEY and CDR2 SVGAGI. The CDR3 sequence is CASMAYSNQPQHF. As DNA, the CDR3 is TGTGCCAGCATGGCTTATAGCAATCAGCCCCAGCATTTT.

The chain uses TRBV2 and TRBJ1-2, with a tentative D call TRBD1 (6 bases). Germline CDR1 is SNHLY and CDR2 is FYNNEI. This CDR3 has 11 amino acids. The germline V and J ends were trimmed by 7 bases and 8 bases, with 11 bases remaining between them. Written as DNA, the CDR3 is TGTGCCAGCACAGAGACAGGAGGCTACACCTTC. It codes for CASTETGGYTF.

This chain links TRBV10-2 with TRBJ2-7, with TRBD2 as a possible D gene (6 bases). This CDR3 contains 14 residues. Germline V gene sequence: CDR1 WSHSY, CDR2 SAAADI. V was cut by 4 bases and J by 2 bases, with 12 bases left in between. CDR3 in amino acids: CASSVGGLTYEQYF. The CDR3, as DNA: TGCGCCAGCAGTGTGGGGGGACTGACCTACGAGCAGTACTTC.

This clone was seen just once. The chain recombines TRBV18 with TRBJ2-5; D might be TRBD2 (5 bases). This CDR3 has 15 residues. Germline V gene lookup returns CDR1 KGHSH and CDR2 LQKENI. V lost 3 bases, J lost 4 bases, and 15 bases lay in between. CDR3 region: CASSPGGAATETQYF. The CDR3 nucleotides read TGTGCCAGCTCACCCGGAGGCGCGGCAACAGAGACCCAGTACTTC.

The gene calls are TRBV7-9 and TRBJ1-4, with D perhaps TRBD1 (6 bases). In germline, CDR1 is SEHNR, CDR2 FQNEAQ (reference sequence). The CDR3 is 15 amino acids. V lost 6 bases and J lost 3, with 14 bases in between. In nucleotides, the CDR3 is TGTGCCAGCAGAGAACTCAGGGGTCCTAATGAAAAACTGTTTTTT. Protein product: CASRELRGPNEKLFF.

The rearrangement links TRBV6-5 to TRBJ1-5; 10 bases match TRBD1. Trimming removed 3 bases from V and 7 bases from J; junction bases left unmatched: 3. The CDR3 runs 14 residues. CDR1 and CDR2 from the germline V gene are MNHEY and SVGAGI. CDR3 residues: CASSYRDRGQPQHF. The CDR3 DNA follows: TGTGCCAGCAGTTATCGGGACAGGGGACAGCCCCAGCATTTT.

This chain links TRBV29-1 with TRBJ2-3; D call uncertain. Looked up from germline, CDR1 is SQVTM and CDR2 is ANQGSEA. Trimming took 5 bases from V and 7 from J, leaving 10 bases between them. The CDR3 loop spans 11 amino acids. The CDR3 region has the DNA TGCAGCGTTTTATCTGGGCATACGCAGTATTTT. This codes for CSVLSGHTQYF.

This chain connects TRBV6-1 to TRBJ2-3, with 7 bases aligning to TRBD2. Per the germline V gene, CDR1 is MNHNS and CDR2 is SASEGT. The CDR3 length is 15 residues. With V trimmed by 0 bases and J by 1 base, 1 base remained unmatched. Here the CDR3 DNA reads TGTGCCAGCAGTGAAGCGCTAGCGGGCACAGATACGCAGTATTTT. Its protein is CASSEALAGTDTQYF.

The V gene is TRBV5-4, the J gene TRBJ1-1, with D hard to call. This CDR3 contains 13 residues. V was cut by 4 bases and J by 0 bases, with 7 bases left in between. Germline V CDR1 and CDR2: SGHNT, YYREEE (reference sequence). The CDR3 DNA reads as TGTGCCAGCAGCGACGTCCTGAACACTGAAGCTTTCTTT. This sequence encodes CASSDVLNTEAFF.

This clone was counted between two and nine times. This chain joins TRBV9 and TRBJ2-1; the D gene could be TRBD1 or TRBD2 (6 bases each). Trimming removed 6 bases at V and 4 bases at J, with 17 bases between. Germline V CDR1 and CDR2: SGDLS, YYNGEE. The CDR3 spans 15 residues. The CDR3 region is CASTGGLAMYNEQFF. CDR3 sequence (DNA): TGTGCCAGCACTGGGGGGCTAGCGATGTACAATGAGCAGTTCTTC.

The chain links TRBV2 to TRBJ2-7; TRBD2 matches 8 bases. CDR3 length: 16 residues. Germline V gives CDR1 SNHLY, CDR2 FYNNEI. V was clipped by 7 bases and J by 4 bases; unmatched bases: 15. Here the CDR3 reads CASILDAGTSTYEQYF. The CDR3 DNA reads TGTGCCAGCATCTTAGACGCCGGGACTAGTACTTACGAGCAGTACTTC.

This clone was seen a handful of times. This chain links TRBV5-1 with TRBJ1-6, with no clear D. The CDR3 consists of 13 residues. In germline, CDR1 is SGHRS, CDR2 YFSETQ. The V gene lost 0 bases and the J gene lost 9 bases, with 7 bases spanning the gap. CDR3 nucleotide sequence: TGCGCCAGCAGCTTGGCTGGCAGTTCACCCCTCCACTTT. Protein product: CASSLAGSSPLHF.

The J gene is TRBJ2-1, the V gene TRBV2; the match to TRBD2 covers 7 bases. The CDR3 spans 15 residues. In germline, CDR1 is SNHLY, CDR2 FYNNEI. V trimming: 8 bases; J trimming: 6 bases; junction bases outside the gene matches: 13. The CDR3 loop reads CASLGVAGVGNEQFF. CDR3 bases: TGTGCCAGCCTCGGGGTTGCGGGGGTCGGCAATGAGCAGTTCTTC.

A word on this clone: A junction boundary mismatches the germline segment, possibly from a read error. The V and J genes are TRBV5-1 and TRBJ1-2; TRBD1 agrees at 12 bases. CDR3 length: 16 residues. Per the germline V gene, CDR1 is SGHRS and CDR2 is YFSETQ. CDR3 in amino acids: CARSWGGGQGAGGYTF. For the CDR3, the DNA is TGCGCCCGCAGCTGGGGCGGGGGACAGGGGGCTGGTGGCTACACCTTC.

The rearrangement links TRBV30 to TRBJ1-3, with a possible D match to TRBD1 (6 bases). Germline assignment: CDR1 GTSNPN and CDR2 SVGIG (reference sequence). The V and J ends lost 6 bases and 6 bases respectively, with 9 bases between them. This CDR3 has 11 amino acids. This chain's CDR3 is CACNRVNTIYF. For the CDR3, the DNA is TGTGCCTGTAACAGGGTAAACACCATATATTTT.

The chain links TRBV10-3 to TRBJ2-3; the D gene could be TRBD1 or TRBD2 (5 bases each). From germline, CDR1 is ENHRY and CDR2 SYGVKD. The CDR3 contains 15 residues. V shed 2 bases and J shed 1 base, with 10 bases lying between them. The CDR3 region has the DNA TGTGCCATCAGTGAGGGGGGATTCGGCACAGATACGCAGTATTTT. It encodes CAISEGGFGTDTQYF.

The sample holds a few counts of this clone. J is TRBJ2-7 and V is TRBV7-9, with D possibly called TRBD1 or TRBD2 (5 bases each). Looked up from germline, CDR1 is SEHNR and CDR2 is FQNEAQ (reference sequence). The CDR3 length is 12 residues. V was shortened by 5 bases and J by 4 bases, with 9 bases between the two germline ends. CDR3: CASSREGYEQYF. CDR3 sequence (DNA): TGTGCCAGCAGCCGAGAGGGGTACGAGCAGTACTTC. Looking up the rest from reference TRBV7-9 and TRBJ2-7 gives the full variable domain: DTGVSQNPRHKITKRGQNVTFRCDPISEHNRLYWYRQTLGQGPEFLTYFQNEAQLEKSRLLSDRFSAERPKGSFSTLEIQRTEQGDSAMYLCASSREGYEQYFGPGTRLTVT.

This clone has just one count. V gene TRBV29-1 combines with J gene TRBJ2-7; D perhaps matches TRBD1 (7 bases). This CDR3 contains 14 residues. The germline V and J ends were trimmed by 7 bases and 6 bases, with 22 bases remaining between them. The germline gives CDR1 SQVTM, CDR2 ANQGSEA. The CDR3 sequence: CSGGSQQGGGEQYF. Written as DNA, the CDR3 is TGCAGCGGGGGGTCACAGCAGGGGGGCGGCGAGCAGTACTTC.

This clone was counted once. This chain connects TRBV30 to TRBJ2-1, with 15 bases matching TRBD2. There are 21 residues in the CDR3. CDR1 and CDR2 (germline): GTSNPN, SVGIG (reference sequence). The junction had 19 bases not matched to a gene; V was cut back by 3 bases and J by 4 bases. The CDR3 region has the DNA TGTGCCTGGAGAACCTTCCCCGGGGCTGGGACTAGCGGGAGGTCATACAATGAGCAGTTCTTC. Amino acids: CAWRTFPGAGTSGRSYNEQFF.

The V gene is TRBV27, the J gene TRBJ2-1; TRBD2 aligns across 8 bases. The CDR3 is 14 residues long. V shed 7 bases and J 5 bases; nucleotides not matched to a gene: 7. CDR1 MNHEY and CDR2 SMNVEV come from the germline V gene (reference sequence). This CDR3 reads CASKPSGSHNEQFF. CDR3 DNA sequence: TGTGCCAGCAAGCCCAGCGGGAGCCACAATGAGCAGTTCTTC.

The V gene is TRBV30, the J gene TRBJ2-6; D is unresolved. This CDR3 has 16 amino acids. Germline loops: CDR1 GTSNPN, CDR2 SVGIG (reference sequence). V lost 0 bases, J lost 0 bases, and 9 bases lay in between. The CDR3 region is CAWSVGYSSGANVLTF. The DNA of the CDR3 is TGTGCCTGGAGTGTGGGCTATAGCTCTGGGGCCAACGTCCTGACTTTC.

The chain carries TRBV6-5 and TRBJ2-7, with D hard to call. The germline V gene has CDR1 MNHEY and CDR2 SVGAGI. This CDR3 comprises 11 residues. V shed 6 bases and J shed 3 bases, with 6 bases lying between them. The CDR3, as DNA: TGTGCCAGCAGCAGGAACTACGAGCAGTACTTC. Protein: CASSRNYEQYF.

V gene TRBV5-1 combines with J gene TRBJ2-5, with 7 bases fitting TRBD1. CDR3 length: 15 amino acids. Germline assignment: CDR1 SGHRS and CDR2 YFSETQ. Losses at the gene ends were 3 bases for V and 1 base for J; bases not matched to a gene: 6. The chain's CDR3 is CASSSDGTAQETQYF. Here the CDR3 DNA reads TGCGCCAGCAGCTCAGACGGGACAGCCCAAGAGACCCAGTACTTC.

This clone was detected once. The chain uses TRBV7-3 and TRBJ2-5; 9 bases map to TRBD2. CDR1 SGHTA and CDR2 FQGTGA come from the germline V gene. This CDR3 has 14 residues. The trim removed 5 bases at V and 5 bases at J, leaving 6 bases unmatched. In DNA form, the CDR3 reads TGTGCCAGCAGCCTAGCGGGGCCTCGGGAGACCCAGTACTTC. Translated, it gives CASSLAGPRETQYF.

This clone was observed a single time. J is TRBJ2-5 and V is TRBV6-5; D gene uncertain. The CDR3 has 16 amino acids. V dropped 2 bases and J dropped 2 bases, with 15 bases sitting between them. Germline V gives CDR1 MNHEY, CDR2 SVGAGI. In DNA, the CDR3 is TGTGCCAGCAGTTACGCCCCCCAGCCTGGACAAGAGACCCAGTACTTC. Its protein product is CASSYAPQPGQETQYF.

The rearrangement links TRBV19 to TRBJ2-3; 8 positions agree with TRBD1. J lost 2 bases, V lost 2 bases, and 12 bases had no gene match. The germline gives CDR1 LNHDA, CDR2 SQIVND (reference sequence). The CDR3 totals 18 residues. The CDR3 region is CASSITEPRGLFTDTQYF. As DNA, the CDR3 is TGTGCCAGTAGTATAACGGAACCCAGGGGGCTCTTCACAGATACGCAGTATTTT. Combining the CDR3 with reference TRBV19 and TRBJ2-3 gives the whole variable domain DGGITQSPKYLFRKEGQNVTLSCEQNLNHDAMYWYRQDPGQGLRLIYYSQIVNDFQKGDIAEGYSVSREKKESFPLTVTSAQKNPTAFYLCASSITEPRGLFTDTQYFGPGTRLTVL.